A single T cell receptor beta chain is shown here with its context. What it binds is not known. Germline V CDR1 and CDR2: LNHDA, SQIVND (reference sequence). Trimming took 1 base from V and 5 from J, leaving 11 bases between them. This CDR3 is built from 15 residues. The record originates from a study of cytomegalovirus exposure and HLA in healthy donors. A multiplex PCR was run with 60 Vbeta primers and 13 Jbeta primers. Data came from immunoSEQ multiplex PCR; TCRdb stores just in-frame clones and leaves some out. The data contain about 130,000 clones, around 77% of them singletons. Study findings and constraints: In a later analysis, V- and J-gene trimming of beta chains associated with a DCLRE1C missense variant, replicated independently. Accurate predictions that matched the HLA-A and HLA-B alleles of most subjects were reportedly made from TCR beta sequences.

The chain recombines TRBV19 with TRBJ1-4; D gene uncertain. The sequence came from a man aged 25-40 years in good health and CMV-seronegative. Specimen: PBMCs. CDR3 DNA: TGTGCCAGTAGTATAGGGAGAGCCCTGAATGAAAAACTGTTTTTT. It translates to CASSIGRALNEKLFF. Complete variable domain (other parts from reference TRBV19 and TRBJ1-4): DGGITQSPKYLFRKEGQNVTLSCEQNLNHDAMYWYRQDPGQGLRLIYYSQIVNDFQKGDIAEGYSVSREKKESFPLTVTSAQKNPTAFYLCASSIGRALNEKLFFGSGTQLSVL.